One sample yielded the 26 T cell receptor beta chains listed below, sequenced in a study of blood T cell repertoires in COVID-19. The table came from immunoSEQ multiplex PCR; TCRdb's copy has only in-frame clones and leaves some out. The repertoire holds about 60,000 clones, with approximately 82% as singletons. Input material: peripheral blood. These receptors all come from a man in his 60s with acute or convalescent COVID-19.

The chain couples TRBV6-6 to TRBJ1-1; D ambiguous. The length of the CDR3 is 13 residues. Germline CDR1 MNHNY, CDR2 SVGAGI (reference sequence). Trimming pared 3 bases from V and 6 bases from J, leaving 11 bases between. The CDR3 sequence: CASSYREWSEAFF. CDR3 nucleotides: TGTGCCAGCAGTTATAGAGAGTGGTCTGAAGCTTTCTTT.

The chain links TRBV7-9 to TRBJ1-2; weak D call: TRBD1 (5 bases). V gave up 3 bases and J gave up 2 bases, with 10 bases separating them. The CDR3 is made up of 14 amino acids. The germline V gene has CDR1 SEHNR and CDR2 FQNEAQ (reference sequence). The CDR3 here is CASSLAQGNYGYTF. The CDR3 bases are TGTGCCAGCAGCTTGGCTCAGGGAAACTATGGCTACACCTTC.

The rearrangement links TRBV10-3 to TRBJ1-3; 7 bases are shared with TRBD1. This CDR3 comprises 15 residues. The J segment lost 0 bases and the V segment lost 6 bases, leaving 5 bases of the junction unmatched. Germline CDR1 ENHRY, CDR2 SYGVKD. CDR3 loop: CAIRLDRVSGNTIYF. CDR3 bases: TGTGCCATCAGGCTCGACAGGGTCTCTGGAAACACCATATATTTT.

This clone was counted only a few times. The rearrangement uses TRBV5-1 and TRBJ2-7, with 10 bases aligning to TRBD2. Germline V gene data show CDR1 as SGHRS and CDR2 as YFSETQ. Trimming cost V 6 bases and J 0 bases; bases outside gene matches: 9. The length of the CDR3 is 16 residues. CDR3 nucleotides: TGCGCCAGCACCAGGACTAGCGGCGATAGCTCCTACGAGCAGTACTTC. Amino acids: CASTRTSGDSSYEQYF.

CDR3 sequence reads: CASSPDNSYEQYF. Written as DNA, the CDR3 is TGCGCCAGCAGCCCGGACAACTCCTACGAGCAGTACTTC. The V gene is TRBV5-1, the J gene TRBJ2-7; a weak D match, TRBD1 (5 bases). The V end was cut by 4 bases, the J end by 0 bases, with 8 bases between. The germline gives CDR1 SGHRS, CDR2 YFSETQ. The CDR3 spans 13 residues.

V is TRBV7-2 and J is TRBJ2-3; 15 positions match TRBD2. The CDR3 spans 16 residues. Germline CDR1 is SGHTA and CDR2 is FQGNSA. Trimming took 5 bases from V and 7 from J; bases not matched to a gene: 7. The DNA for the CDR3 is TGTGCCAGCAGCCCCCGGACTAGCGGGGGGGGGAATACGCAGTATTTT. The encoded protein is CASSPRTSGGGNTQYF.

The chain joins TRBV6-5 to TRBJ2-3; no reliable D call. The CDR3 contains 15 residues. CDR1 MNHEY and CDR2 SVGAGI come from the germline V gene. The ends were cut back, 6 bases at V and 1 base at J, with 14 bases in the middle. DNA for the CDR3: TGTGCCAGCAGGCGTGCCTTAAGTGGCACAGATACGCAGTATTTT. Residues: CASRRALSGTDTQYF.

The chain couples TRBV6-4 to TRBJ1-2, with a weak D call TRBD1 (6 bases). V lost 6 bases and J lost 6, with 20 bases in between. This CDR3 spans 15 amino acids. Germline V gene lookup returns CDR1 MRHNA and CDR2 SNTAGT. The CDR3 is CASSPAVWGRDGYTF. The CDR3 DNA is TGTGCCAGCAGCCCTGCGGTGTGGGGGCGCGATGGCTACACCTTC.

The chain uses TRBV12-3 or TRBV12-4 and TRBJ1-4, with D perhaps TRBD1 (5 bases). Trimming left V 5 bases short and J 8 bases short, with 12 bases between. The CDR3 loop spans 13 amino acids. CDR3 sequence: CASSTDIREKLFF. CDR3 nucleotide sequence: TGTGCCAGCAGTACGGACATTCGGGAAAAACTGTTTTTT.

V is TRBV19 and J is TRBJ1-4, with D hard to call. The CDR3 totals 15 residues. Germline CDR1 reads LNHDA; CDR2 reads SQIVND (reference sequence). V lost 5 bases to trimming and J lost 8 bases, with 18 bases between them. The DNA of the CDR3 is TGTGCCAGTAGTCCCTACTTGGCCGGGAGCGAAAAACTGTTTTTT. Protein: CASSPYLAGSEKLFF. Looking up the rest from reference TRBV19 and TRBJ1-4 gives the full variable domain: DGGITQSPKYLFRKEGQNVTLSCEQNLNHDAMYWYRQDPGQGLRLIYYSQIVNDFQKGDIAEGYSVSREKKESFPLTVTSAQKNPTAFYLCASSPYLAGSEKLFFGSGTQLSVL.

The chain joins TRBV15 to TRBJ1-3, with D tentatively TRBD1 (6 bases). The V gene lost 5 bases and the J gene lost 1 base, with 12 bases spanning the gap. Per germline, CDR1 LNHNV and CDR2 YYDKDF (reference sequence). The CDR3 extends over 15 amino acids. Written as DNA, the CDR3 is TGTGCCACCAGCGACGGACAGCTGTCTGGAAACACCATATATTTT. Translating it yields CATSDGQLSGNTIYF.

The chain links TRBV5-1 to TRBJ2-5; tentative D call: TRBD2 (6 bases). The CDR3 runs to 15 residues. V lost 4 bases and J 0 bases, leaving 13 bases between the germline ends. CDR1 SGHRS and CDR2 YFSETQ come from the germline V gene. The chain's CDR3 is CASSPGPGDQETQYF. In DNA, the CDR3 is TGCGCCAGCAGCCCCGGGCCGGGGGACCAAGAGACCCAGTACTTC.

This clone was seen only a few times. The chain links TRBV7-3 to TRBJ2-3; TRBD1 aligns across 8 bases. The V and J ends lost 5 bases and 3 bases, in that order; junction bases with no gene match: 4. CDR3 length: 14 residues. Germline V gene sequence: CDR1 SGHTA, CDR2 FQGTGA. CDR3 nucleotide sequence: TGTGCCAGCAGCCGCCAGGGGGCTACAGATACGCAGTATTTT. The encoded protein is CASSRQGATDTQYF. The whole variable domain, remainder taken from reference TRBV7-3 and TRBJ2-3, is GAGVSQTPSNKVTEKGKYVELRCDPISGHTALYWYRQSLGQGPEFLIYFQGTGAADDSGLPNDRFFAVRPEGSVSTLKIQRTERGDSAVYLCASSRQGATDTQYFGPGTRLTVL.

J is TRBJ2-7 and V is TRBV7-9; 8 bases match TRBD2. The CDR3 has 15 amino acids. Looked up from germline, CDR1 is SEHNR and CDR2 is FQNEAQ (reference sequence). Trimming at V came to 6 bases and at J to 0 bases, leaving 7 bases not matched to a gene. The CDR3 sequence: CASSRSGVSSYEQYF. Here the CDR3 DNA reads TGTGCCAGCAGTCGTAGCGGGGTGAGCTCCTACGAGCAGTACTTC.

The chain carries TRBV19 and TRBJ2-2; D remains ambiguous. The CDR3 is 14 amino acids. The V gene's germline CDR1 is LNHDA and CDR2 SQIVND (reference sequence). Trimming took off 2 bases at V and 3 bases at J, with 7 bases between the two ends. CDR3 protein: CASSIFGDTGELFF. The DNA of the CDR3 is TGTGCCAGTAGTATATTCGGAGACACCGGGGAGCTGTTTTTT.

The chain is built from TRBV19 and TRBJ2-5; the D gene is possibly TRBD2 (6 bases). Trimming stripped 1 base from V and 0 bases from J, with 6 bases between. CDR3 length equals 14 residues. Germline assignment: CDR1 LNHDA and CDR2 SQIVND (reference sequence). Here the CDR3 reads CASSIGGDQETQYF. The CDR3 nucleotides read TGTGCCAGTAGTATAGGGGGGGACCAAGAGACCCAGTACTTC. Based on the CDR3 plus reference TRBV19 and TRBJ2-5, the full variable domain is DGGITQSPKYLFRKEGQNVTLSCEQNLNHDAMYWYRQDPGQGLRLIYYSQIVNDFQKGDIAEGYSVSREKKESFPLTVTSAQKNPTAFYLCASSIGGDQETQYFGPGTRLLVL.

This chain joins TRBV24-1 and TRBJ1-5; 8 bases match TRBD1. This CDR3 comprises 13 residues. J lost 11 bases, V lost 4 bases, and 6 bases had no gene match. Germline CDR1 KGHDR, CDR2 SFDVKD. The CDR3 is CATSDLSGGSQHF. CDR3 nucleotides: TGTGCCACCAGTGACCTATCAGGGGGCTCCCAGCATTTT.

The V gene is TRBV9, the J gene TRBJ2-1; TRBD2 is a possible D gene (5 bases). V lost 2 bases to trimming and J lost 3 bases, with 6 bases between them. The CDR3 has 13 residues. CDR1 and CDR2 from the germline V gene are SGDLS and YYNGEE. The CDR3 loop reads CASSVRDYNEQFF. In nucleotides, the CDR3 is TGTGCCAGCAGCGTCCGGGACTACAATGAGCAGTTCTTC.

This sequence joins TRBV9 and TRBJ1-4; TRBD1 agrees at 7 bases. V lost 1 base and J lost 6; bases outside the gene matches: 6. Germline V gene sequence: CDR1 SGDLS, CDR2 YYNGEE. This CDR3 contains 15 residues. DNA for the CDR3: TGTGCCAGCAGCGTATGGAGGGGGCAAGATGAAAAACTGTTTTTT. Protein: CASSVWRGQDEKLFF.

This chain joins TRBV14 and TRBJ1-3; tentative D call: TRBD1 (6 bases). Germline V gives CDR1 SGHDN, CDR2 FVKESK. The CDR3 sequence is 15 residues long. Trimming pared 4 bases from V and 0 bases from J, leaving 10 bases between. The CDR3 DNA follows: TGTGCCAGCAGCCCCCTCAGGGGCTCTGGAAACACCATATATTTT. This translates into CASSPLRGSGNTIYF.

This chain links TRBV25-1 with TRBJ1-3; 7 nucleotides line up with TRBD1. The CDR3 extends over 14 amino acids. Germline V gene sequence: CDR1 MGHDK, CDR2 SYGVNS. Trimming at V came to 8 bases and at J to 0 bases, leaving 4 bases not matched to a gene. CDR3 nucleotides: TGTGCCAGCCAGGACAGGTTCTCTGGAAACACCATATATTTT. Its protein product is CASQDRFSGNTIYF. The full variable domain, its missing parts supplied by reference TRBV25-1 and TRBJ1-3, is EADIYQTPRYLVIGTGKKITLECSQTMGHDKMYWYQQDPGMELHLIHYSYGVNSTEKGDLSSESTVSRIRTEHFPLTLESARPSHTSQYLCASQDRFSGNTIYFGEGSWLTVV.

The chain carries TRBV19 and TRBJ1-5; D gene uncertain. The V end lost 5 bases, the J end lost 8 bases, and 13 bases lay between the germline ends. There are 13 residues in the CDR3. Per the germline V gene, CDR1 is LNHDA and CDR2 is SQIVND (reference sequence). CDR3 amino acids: CASSPRTSKPQHF. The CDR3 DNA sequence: TGTGCCAGTAGTCCCAGAACCTCAAAGCCCCAGCATTTT. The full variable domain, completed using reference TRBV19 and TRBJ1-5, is DGGITQSPKYLFRKEGQNVTLSCEQNLNHDAMYWYRQDPGQGLRLIYYSQIVNDFQKGDIAEGYSVSREKKESFPLTVTSAQKNPTAFYLCASSPRTSKPQHFGDGTRLSIL.

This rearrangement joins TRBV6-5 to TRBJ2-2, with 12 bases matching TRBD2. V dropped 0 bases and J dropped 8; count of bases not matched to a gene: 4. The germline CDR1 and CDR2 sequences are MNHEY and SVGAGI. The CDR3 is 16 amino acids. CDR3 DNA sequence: TGTGCCAGCAGTTACTCGGCTAGCGGGGGGGTTGGGGAGCTGTTTTTT. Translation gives CASSYSASGGVGELFF.

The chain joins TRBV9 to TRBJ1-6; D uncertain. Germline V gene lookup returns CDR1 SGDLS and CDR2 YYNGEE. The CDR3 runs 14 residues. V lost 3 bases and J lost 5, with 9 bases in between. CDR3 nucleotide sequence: TGTGCCAGCAGCGGTACGACTAATAATTCACCCCTCCACTTT. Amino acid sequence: CASSGTTNNSPLHF.

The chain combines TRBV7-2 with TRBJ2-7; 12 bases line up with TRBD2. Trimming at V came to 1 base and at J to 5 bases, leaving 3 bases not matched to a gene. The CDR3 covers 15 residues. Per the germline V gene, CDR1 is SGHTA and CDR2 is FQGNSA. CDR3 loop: CASSLVLAGGDEQYF. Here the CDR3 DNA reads TGTGCCAGCAGCTTAGTGCTAGCGGGGGGGGACGAGCAGTACTTC.

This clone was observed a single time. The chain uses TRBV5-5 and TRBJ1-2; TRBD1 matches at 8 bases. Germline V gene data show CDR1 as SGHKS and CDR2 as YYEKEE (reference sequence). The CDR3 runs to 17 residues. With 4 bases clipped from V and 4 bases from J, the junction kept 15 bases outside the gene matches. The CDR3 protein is CASSQTIGTGQTYGYTF. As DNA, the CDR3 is TGTGCCAGCAGCCAGACGATAGGGACAGGCCAAACCTATGGCTACACCTTC.